Listed here are 26 T cell receptor beta chains from one sample, sequenced in a study of blood T cell repertoires in COVID-19. The table came from immunoSEQ multiplex PCR; TCRdb's copy has only in-frame clones and leaves some out. The table records some 320,000 clones, under 95% of them present only once. Sequencing used PBMCs or T cells enriched from blood (not recorded which). These receptors came from a man aged 55 to 70 who had recovered from COVID-19.

This chain joins TRBV9 and TRBJ2-5; TRBD2 aligns across 13 bases. The CDR3 is 16 amino acids. Germline lookup yields CDR1 SGDLS and CDR2 YYNGEE. Trimming took 3 bases from V and 6 from J; bases not matched to a gene: 8. In DNA form, the CDR3 reads TGTGCCAGCAGCGACGGGACTAGCGGGAAAATGAAGACCCAGTACTTC. It codes for CASSDGTSGKMKTQYF.

J is TRBJ2-7 and V is TRBV13, with a possible D match to TRBD1 (6 bases). V was shortened by 4 bases and J by 0 bases, with 13 bases between the two germline ends. This CDR3 has 15 amino acids. Looked up from germline, CDR1 is PRHDT and CDR2 is FYEKMQ (reference sequence). CDR3 DNA sequence: TGTGCCAGCAGCTCAGGAGGACAGAACTCCTACGAGCAGTACTTC. This codes for CASSSGGQNSYEQYF. Combining the CDR3 with reference TRBV13 and TRBJ2-7 gives the whole variable domain AAGVIQSPRHLIKEKRETATLKCYPIPRHDTVYWYQQGPGQDPQFLISFYEKMQSDKGSIPDRFSAQQFSDYHSELNMSSLELGDSALYFCASSSGGQNSYEQYFGPGTRLTVT.

The CDR3: CASRPPTGFGNSPLHF. DNA for the CDR3: TGTGCCAGCAGACCGCCGACAGGGTTCGGTAATTCACCCCTCCACTTT. The chain carries TRBV6-6 and TRBJ1-6; the match to TRBD1 covers 7 bases. Germline assignment: CDR1 MNHNY and CDR2 SVGAGI (reference sequence). The trim removed 6 bases at V and 6 bases at J, leaving 11 bases unmatched. This CDR3 contains 16 residues.

V gene TRBV27 combines with J gene TRBJ1-1; no firm D call. V shed 5 bases and J shed 4 bases, with 17 bases lying between them. The V gene's germline CDR1 is MNHEY and CDR2 SMNVEV (reference sequence). CDR3 length equals 15 residues. In DNA form, the CDR3 reads TGTGCCAGCAGTCCCCACAGCAGAGTGGCCACTGAAGCTTTCTTT. It is translated as CASSPHSRVATEAFF.

The chain links TRBV9 to TRBJ1-3; 7 positions match TRBD1. There are 15 residues in the CDR3. Trimming removed 5 bases from V and 4 bases from J; junction bases left unmatched: 9. CDR1 is SGDLS, CDR2 YYNGEE, per germline. CDR3 region: CASSVDLTGGNTIYF. The CDR3 bases are TGTGCCAGCAGTGTTGACTTGACAGGGGGAAACACCATATATTTT.

V gene TRBV5-1 combines with J gene TRBJ2-5; no definite D call. V was trimmed by 0 bases and J by 2 bases, leaving 8 bases between them. Germline assignment: CDR1 SGHRS and CDR2 YFSETQ. The CDR3 runs 14 residues. The CDR3 DNA reads as TGCGCCAGCAGCTTGGGAGTGCGGCAAGAGACCCAGTACTTC. Amino acid sequence: CASSLGVRQETQYF.

The chain recombines TRBV3-1 (or the pseudogene TRBV3-2) with TRBJ1-1, with TRBD1 as a possible D gene (5 bases). CDR1 and CDR2 (germline): LGHDT, YNNKEL (reference sequence). Trimming cost V 5 bases and J 1 base, with 11 bases left between them. The CDR3 totals 14 residues. In nucleotides, the CDR3 is TGTGCCAGCAGCGCGGGGCTAACGAACACTGAAGCTTTCTTT. As protein: CASSAGLTNTEAFF.

This sequence joins TRBV7-9 and TRBJ1-2, with D unclear. Germline V gene sequence: CDR1 SEHNR, CDR2 FQNEAQ (reference sequence). V was trimmed by 4 bases and J by 8 bases, leaving 14 bases between them. The CDR3 loop spans 13 amino acids. The CDR3 is CASSSGSGPGYTF. The CDR3 DNA sequence: TGTGCCAGCAGCTCCGGCTCGGGTCCGGGCTACACCTTC. Full variable domain (rest looked up from reference TRBV7-9 and TRBJ1-2): DTGVSQNPRHKITKRGQNVTFRCDPISEHNRLYWYRQTLGQGPEFLTYFQNEAQLEKSRLLSDRFSAERPKGSFSTLEIQRTEQGDSAMYLCASSSGSGPGYTFGSGTRLTVV.

This clone was seen just once. This chain links TRBV6-2 or TRBV6-3 with TRBJ2-7; D might be TRBD2 (5 bases). Trimming took off 0 bases at V and 4 bases at J, with 7 bases between the two ends. The CDR3 has 13 amino acids. In germline, CDR1 is MNHEY, CDR2 SVGEGT. The DNA of the CDR3 is TGTGCCAGCAGTTACTCGAGGGTTTACGAGCAGTACTTC. It codes for CASSYSRVYEQYF.

The chain has TRBV2 and TRBJ1-2; D is unresolved. This CDR3 is built from 15 residues. Germline V gene lookup returns CDR1 SNHLY and CDR2 FYNNEI. V lost 3 bases, J lost 6 bases, and 17 bases lay in between. The CDR3 sequence: CASSDRRVPGNGYTF. In DNA form, the CDR3 reads TGTGCCAGCAGTGACCGGCGGGTCCCCGGCAATGGCTACACCTTC. The complete variable domain, with remaining parts taken from reference TRBV2 and TRBJ1-2, reads EPEVTQTPSHQVTQMGQEVILRCVPISNHLYFYWYRQILGQKVEFLVSFYNNEISEKSEIFDDQFSVERPDGSNFTLKIRSTKLEDSAMYFCASSDRRVPGNGYTFGSGTRLTVV.

The rearrangement links TRBV6-5 to TRBJ1-1, with 11 bases lining up with TRBD1. In germline, CDR1 is MNHEY, CDR2 SVGAGI. The CDR3 length is 12 residues. Trimming cost V 6 bases and J 6 bases; bases outside gene matches: 0. The CDR3 loop reads CASRGQGAEAFF. The CDR3 nucleotides read TGTGCCAGCAGGGGACAGGGGGCTGAAGCTTTCTTT.

The chain links TRBV3-1 (or the pseudogene TRBV3-2) to TRBJ1-4; TRBD1 matches 8 bases. Germline V CDR1 and CDR2: LGHDT, YNNKEL (reference sequence). Trimming cost V 1 base and J 3 bases; bases outside gene matches: 4. The CDR3 covers 16 residues. The CDR3 nucleotides are TGTGCCAGCAGCCAAGTGACGACAGGGGCTAATGAAAAACTGTTTTTT. As protein: CASSQVTTGANEKLFF.

The chain employs TRBV19 and TRBJ2-7; 11 bases agree with TRBD1. Per the germline V gene, CDR1 is LNHDA and CDR2 is SQIVND (reference sequence). Unmatched junction bases numbered 11, after V lost 5 bases and J lost 8 bases. The CDR3 runs 15 residues. CDR3: CASSSGTGGPFQQYF. The CDR3, as DNA: TGTGCCAGTAGTTCCGGGACAGGGGGACCTTTTCAGCAGTACTTC.

DNA of the CDR3: TGTGCCAGTAGTATAGATCGAGGGAACACCCTCCACTTT. Protein sequence: CASSIDRGNTLHF. The rearrangement joins TRBV19 to TRBJ1-6, with D unclear. Trimming took off 0 bases at V and 14 bases at J, with 11 bases between the two ends. Germline V gene data show CDR1 as LNHDA and CDR2 as SQIVND (reference sequence). This CDR3 is 13 amino acids long.

The CDR3 region has the DNA TGTGCCAGCAGAAACGACCAGGGGGCTATTAGTGAAGCTTTCTTT. Residues: CASRNDQGAISEAFF. The chain combines TRBV6-6 with TRBJ1-1; TRBD1 agrees at 8 bases. Germline assignment: CDR1 MNHNY and CDR2 SVGAGI (reference sequence). The CDR3 consists of 15 residues. With 6 bases clipped from V and 7 bases from J, the junction kept 13 bases outside the gene matches.

The chain employs TRBV10-1 and TRBJ1-5; D call uncertain. This CDR3 region has 14 residues. Germline assignment: CDR1 WNHNN and CDR2 SYGVQD (reference sequence). V was clipped by 6 bases and J by 7 bases, with 16 bases between them. The CDR3 region is CASSLRGQAQPQHF. DNA for the CDR3: TGCGCCAGCAGCCTCCGAGGGCAGGCGCAGCCCCAGCATTTT.

The chain links TRBV6-1 to TRBJ1-5; no clear D. This CDR3 is 15 amino acids long. V dropped 2 bases and J dropped 3 bases, with 11 bases sitting between them. The germline CDR1 and CDR2 sequences are MNHNS and SASEGT. The CDR3 loop reads CASSELGRPNQPQHF. CDR3 in DNA: TGTGCCAGCAGTGAACTCGGCAGGCCCAATCAGCCCCAGCATTTT.

This rearrangement joins TRBV27 to TRBJ1-1; no clear D. Germline V gives CDR1 MNHEY, CDR2 SMNVEV (reference sequence). V lost 3 bases and J lost 0, with 8 bases in between. The CDR3 extends over 14 amino acids. CDR3 amino acids: CASSLANVNTEAFF. The CDR3 bases are TGTGCCAGCAGTTTGGCCAACGTGAACACTGAAGCTTTCTTT.

J is TRBJ2-4 and V is TRBV13; D may be TRBD1 (5 bases). This CDR3 has 14 residues. Germline V gene lookup returns CDR1 PRHDT and CDR2 FYEKMQ (reference sequence). With 1 base removed from V and 6 bases from J, the gap between germline ends came to 10 bases. CDR3 coding DNA: TGTGCCAGCAGCTTAGCCAGGGTTGGAAACATTCAGTACTTC. Residues: CASSLARVGNIQYF.

Concerning this clone itself: Other nucleotide sequences in the sample specify the same CDR3. The genes are TRBV5-1 and TRBJ1-1, with D maybe TRBD1 (5 bases). Per the germline V gene, CDR1 is SGHRS and CDR2 is YFSETQ. The CDR3 spans 14 residues. The ends were cut back, 3 bases at V and 0 bases at J, with 9 bases in the middle. The CDR3 spells CASSSDSMNTEAFF. The CDR3 region has the DNA TGCGCCAGCAGCTCCGACAGCATGAACACTGAAGCTTTCTTT. Together with reference TRBV5-1 and TRBJ1-1, the CDR3 gives the full variable domain: KAGVTQTPRYLIKTRGQQVTLSCSPISGHRSVSWYQQTPGQGLQFLFEYFSETQRNKGNFPGRFSGRQFSNSRSEMNVSTLELGDSALYLCASSSDSMNTEAFFGQGTRLTVV.

This chain's CDR3 is CASSQRDRSYGYTF. The CDR3 nucleotides read TGCGCCAGCAGCCAACGCGACAGGAGCTATGGCTACACCTTC. The chain employs TRBV5-1 and TRBJ1-2; D is possibly TRBD1 (6 bases). This CDR3 contains 14 residues. Trimming pared 4 bases from V and 4 bases from J, leaving 14 bases between. CDR1 and CDR2 (germline): SGHRS, YFSETQ.

CDR3 nucleotide sequence: TGTGCCTGGAGCCGGGACAGCGTCAGCACAGATACGCAGTATTTT. Translating it yields CAWSRDSVSTDTQYF. This chain uses TRBV30 with TRBJ2-3; 7 nucleotides line up with TRBD1. CDR3 length: 15 residues. Germline V gene data show CDR1 as GTSNPN and CDR2 as SVGIG (reference sequence). After removal of 3 bases from V and 0 bases from J, the junction contained 6 bases not matched to a gene.

The V and J genes are TRBV2 and TRBJ1-4; D may be TRBD1 (6 bases). In germline, CDR1 is SNHLY, CDR2 FYNNEI. The CDR3 consists of 14 residues. The germline V and J ends were trimmed by 10 bases and 0 bases, with 12 bases remaining between them. The CDR3 region has the DNA TGTGCCACAAGACAGGTCTCAACTAATGAAAAACTGTTTTTT. Translating gives CATRQVSTNEKLFF.

CDR3 DNA: TGTGCCAGCAGTGCGTGGCGGCTTGAGAGGTCCTACGAGCAGTACTTC. It yields the protein CASSAWRLERSYEQYF. This chain links TRBV2 with TRBJ2-7, with D uncertain. Trimming took off 4 bases at V and 1 base at J, with 17 bases between the two ends. The CDR3 runs 16 residues. Germline V gene lookup returns CDR1 SNHLY and CDR2 FYNNEI. Variable domain in full (rest from reference TRBV2 and TRBJ2-7): EPEVTQTPSHQVTQMGQEVILRCVPISNHLYFYWYRQILGQKVEFLVSFYNNEISEKSEIFDDQFSVERPDGSNFTLKIRSTKLEDSAMYFCASSAWRLERSYEQYFGPGTRLTVT.

The V call is TRBV5-1, the J call TRBJ2-7, with 8 bases identical to TRBD2. The V gene end was trimmed by 3 bases and the J gene end by 1 base; junction bases not matched to a gene: 3. The CDR3 loop spans 14 amino acids. The germline V gene encodes CDR1 SGHRS and CDR2 YFSETQ. The DNA for the CDR3 is TGCGCCAGCAGCTGGGGGACTAGTTCCTACGAGCAGTACTTC. Protein sequence: CASSWGTSSYEQYF.

J is TRBJ2-7 and V is TRBV5-4; TRBD1 matches at 10 bases. Germline assignment: CDR1 SGHNT and CDR2 YYREEE (reference sequence). The CDR3 totals 15 residues. V shed 5 bases and J 4 bases; nucleotides not matched to a gene: 9. CDR3 sequence (DNA): TGTGCCAGCAGTGGACGGGACAGGGGCCGTTACGAGCAGTACTTC. Translation gives CASSGRDRGRYEQYF.